The sequence of this T cell receptor beta chain was determined in a study of T-cell reconstitution after alpha-beta-depleted transplantation in children. Looked up from germline, CDR1 is SGHDN and CDR2 is FVKESK. CDR3 length: 18 amino acids. V dropped 4 bases and J dropped 2; count of bases not matched to a gene: 6. The library targeted TCRbeta and was prepared with unique molecular identifiers. MiXCR, run by TCRdb on the PCR reads, gives a single entry per CDR3 protein. This table holds 490,000 or so distinct CDR3 sequences, approximately 12% found once. Here the sequenced sample was PBMCs from the stem cell graft donor, taken from the stem cell graft. This chain uses TRBV14 with TRBJ2-6; TRBD1 aligns across 12 bases. This TCR derives from a human donor who donated a stem cell graft to a child with combined immunodeficiency. CDR3 in amino acids: CASSRIRDRGPGANVLTF. CDR3 sequence (DNA): TGTGCCAGCAGCCGCATCCGGGACAGGGGGCCTGGGGCCAACGTCCTGACTTTC.